These 12 T cell receptor beta chains were all obtained from the same sample, sequenced in a study of blood T cell repertoires in COVID-19. The data were produced by immunoSEQ multiplex PCR, yet TCRdb's version contains in-frame clones alone and is incomplete. The profile shows fewer than 250,000 clones, less than 90% of them singletons. The sequenced sample was peripheral blood. The receptors here all came from a woman older than 75 with COVID-19, enrolled during active disease.

V and J are TRBV20-1 and TRBJ2-2, with D possibly being TRBD2 (5 bases). The germline gives CDR1 DFQATT, CDR2 SNEGSKA (reference sequence). This CDR3 is built from 11 residues. V was pared by 4 bases and J by 8 bases, with 8 bases between. The CDR3 spells CSATGIGELFF. The CDR3, as DNA: TGCAGTGCTACGGGGATAGGGGAGCTGTTTTTT.

The chain couples TRBV5-1 to TRBJ1-1; D gene ambiguous. Germline V CDR1 and CDR2: SGHRS, YFSETQ. The ends were cut back, 4 bases at V and 5 bases at J, with 12 bases in the middle. This CDR3 is built from 13 residues. CDR3 bases: TGCGCCAGCAGCGGGCACTTTGGGACTGAAGCTTTCTTT. Translation: CASSGHFGTEAFF.

This clone was observed a single time. The chain links TRBV19 to TRBJ1-5, with 8 nucleotides matching TRBD1. Germline CDR1 LNHDA, CDR2 SQIVND (reference sequence). The CDR3 has 17 amino acids. V trimming: 1 base; J trimming: 2 bases; junction bases outside the gene matches: 7. CDR3 in amino acids: CASSIGPDRGGNQPQHF. The CDR3, as DNA: TGTGCCAGTAGTATAGGCCCCGACAGGGGTGGCAATCAGCCCCAGCATTTT.

V and J are TRBV5-4 and TRBJ1-2; TRBD1 matches at 7 bases. Losses at the gene ends were 0 bases for V and 1 base for J; bases not matched to a gene: 6. CDR3 length: 16 residues. Germline lookup yields CDR1 SGHNT and CDR2 YYREEE (reference sequence). DNA for the CDR3: TGTGCCAGCAGCTTGGCCCAGACAGGGATTAACTATGGCTACACCTTC. Protein: CASSLAQTGINYGYTF.

V gene TRBV11-2 combines with J gene TRBJ1-5; 8 bases align to TRBD1. This CDR3 comprises 14 residues. Germline V gene lookup returns CDR1 SGHAT and CDR2 FQNNGV. Trimming removed 4 bases from V and 4 bases from J; junction bases left unmatched: 3. The CDR3 DNA reads TGTGCCAGCAGCTCCGGACAGGGAAATCAGCCCCAGCATTTT. This translates into CASSSGQGNQPQHF.

V and J are TRBV7-2 and TRBJ1-1, with TRBD1 as a possible D gene (6 bases). Germline-derived CDR1 and CDR2 are SGHTA and FQGNSA. The CDR3 extends over 15 amino acids. Trimming took 3 bases from V and 0 from J, leaving 11 bases between them. CDR3 sequence: CASSFDEGVNTEAFF. The CDR3, as DNA: TGTGCCAGCAGCTTCGATGAGGGGGTGAACACTGAAGCTTTCTTT.

This chain joins TRBV6-1 and TRBJ2-7; 10 nucleotides match TRBD2. The CDR3 is 16 residues long. V was pared by 4 bases and J by 0 bases, with 6 bases of the junction left unmatched. CDR1 is MNHNS, CDR2 SASEGT, per germline. CDR3 bases: TGTGCCAGCAGTGTGCTAGCGGGGGCAAGCTCCTACGAGCAGTACTTC. Translation gives CASSVLAGASSYEQYF.

This chain joins TRBV4-3 and TRBJ2-1, with a possible D match to TRBD1 (6 bases). Trimming removed 1 base at V and 5 bases at J, with 12 bases between. The CDR3 runs 15 residues. Germline loops: CDR1 LGHNA, CDR2 YSLEER. CDR3 loop: CASSQAGAAHNEQFF. In nucleotides, the CDR3 is TGCGCCAGCAGCCAAGCAGGGGCGGCCCACAATGAGCAGTTCTTC.

The gene calls are TRBV7-3 and TRBJ2-3; D is perhaps TRBD2 (5 bases). CDR3 size: 14 residues. Germline CDR1 reads SGHTA; CDR2 reads FQGTGA. Deletions cut 5 bases from V and 2 bases from J, with 11 bases between. The CDR3 coding sequence is TGTGCCAGCAGCCCCAAGGACTTCACAGATACGCAGTATTTT. Protein product: CASSPKDFTDTQYF. The complete variable domain, with remaining parts taken from reference TRBV7-3 and TRBJ2-3, reads GAGVSQTPSNKVTEKGKYVELRCDPISGHTALYWYRQSLGQGPEFLIYFQGTGAADDSGLPNDRFFAVRPEGSVSTLKIQRTERGDSAVYLCASSPKDFTDTQYFGPGTRLTVL.

The genes are TRBV20-1 and TRBJ1-2; TRBD1 matches at 7 bases. The junction had 5 bases not matched to a gene; V was cut back by 3 bases and J by 1 base. This CDR3 spans 14 amino acids. The germline V gene encodes CDR1 DFQATT and CDR2 SNEGSKA (reference sequence). CDR3 coding DNA: TGCAGTGCTAGTCGGACAGGCGTTAACTATGGCTACACCTTC. Its translation: CSASRTGVNYGYTF.

The chain has TRBV28 and TRBJ2-6, with 8 bases aligning to TRBD1. The CDR3 loop spans 16 amino acids. J lost 3 bases, V lost 7 bases, and 8 bases had no gene match. Germline values: CDR1 MDHEN, CDR2 SYDVKM. In DNA, the CDR3 is TGTGCCAGCACCCGGACAGGGTTCTTTGGGGCCAACGTCCTGACTTTC. This sequence encodes CASTRTGFFGANVLTF.

This sequence joins TRBV5-4 and TRBJ2-3; 15 bases map to TRBD2. V lost 4 bases to trimming and J lost 1 base; unmatched junction nucleotides: 7. This CDR3 spans 18 amino acids. Germline V gene sequence: CDR1 SGHNT, CDR2 YYREEE (reference sequence). CDR3 DNA: TGTGCCAGCAGCACCGGACTAGCGGGGGGGCTGGGCACAGATACGCAGTATTTT. As protein: CASSTGLAGGLGTDTQYF.